This TCR beta chain was identified in a study of identical twins. General observations from the study: Invariant MAIT and iNKT cells could partly confound zero-insertion analyses.

A universal primer site came from template switching; cDNA carried unique molecular identifiers. Each CDR3 protein is one row after TCRdb ran MiXCR on the 5' RACE reads. The sample has about 890,000 distinct CDR3 sequences, 12% seen once. This clonotype was counted ten times or more. Its antigen is as yet unknown. The same sample was also used in a study of yellow fever vaccine responses in identical twins.

This TCR was recovered from a woman aged 18-29 years in good health. The sample consisted of PBMCs.

The CDR3 loop reads CASSQGGGRGRQYF. The DNA for the CDR3 is TGCGCCAGCAGCCAAGGAGGGGGGAGGGGACGGCAGTACTTC. The J gene is TRBJ2-7, the V gene TRBV4-1, with D tentatively TRBD2 (7 bases). Germline V CDR1 and CDR2: MGHRA, YSYEKL. The length of the CDR3 is 14 residues. Deletions cut 1 base from V and 9 bases from J, with 16 bases between.